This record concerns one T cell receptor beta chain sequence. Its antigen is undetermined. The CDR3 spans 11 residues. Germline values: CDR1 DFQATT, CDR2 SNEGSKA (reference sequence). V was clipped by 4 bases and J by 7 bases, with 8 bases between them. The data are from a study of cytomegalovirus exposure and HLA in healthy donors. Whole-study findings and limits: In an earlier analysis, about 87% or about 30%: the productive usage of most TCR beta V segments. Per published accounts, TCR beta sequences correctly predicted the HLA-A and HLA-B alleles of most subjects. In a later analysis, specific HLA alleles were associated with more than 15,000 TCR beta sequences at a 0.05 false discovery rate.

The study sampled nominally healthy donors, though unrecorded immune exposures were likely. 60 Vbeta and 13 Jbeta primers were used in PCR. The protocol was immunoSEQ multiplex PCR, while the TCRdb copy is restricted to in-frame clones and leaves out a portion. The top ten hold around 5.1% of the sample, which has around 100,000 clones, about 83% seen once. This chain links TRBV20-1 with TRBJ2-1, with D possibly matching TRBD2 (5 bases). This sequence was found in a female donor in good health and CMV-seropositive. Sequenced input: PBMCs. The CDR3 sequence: CSATRTNEQFF. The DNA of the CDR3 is TGCAGTGCTACCAGGACTAATGAGCAGTTCTTC.